The rows below give T cell receptor beta chains drawn from one sample of a study of T cell changes during pregnancy in multiple sclerosis. Clones were read by immunoSEQ multiplex PCR, and TCRdb kept only the in-frame ones, dropping some. The sample consists of about 23,000 clones, about 86% of them appearing once. Sequences were derived from CD4+ T cells from peripheral blood mononuclear cells, sampled in the first trimester of pregnancy. These TCRs come from a female donor in good health, enrolled as a control in a pregnancy study. Both conserved end residues are part of each CDR3. The D gene is left open where the match is weak. Clone size is not always given. Where it is, it says once, few, many or a class for expanded clones.

NA	TRBJ2-3	TRBV14	TRBD2	CASSPAVAGGNTDTQYF	TGTGCCAGCAGCCCCGCAGTCGCGGGGGGAAACACAGATACGCAGTATTTT
NA	TRBJ2-3	TRBV4-2	TRBD2	CASSPITGTSGGAGSIDTQYF	TGTGCCAGCAGCCCAATAACCGGGACTAGCGGGGGGGCAGGTAGTATAGATACGCAGTATTTT
NA	TRBJ1-1	TRBV18	TRBD1	CASSPLGRGLDTEAFF	TGTGCCAGCTCACCATTAGGCAGGGGGTTGGACACTGAAGCTTTCTTT
once	TRBJ2-7	TRBV2	TRBD2	CASSFRREGYEQYF	TGTGCCAGCAGTTTCAGAAGGGAGGGCTACGAGCAGTACTTC
NA	TRBJ2-7	TRBV5-1	TRBD1	CASGPGQGDDEQYF	TGCGCCAGCGGACCGGGACAGGGGGACGACGAGCAGTACTTC
NA	TRBJ1-2	TRBV19	NA	CASSPGNYGYTF	TGTGCCAGTAGCCCAGGGAATTATGGCTACACCTTC
NA	TRBJ1-2	TRBV30	TRBD1	CAWSGDSFYGYTF	TGTGCCTGGAGCGGGGACAGCTTTTATGGCTACACCTTC
NA	TRBJ2-5	TRBV29-1	TRBD2	CSVERSGTATQYF	TGCAGCGTTGAACGTAGCGGGACGGCGACCCAGTACTTC
NA	TRBJ2-5	TRBV5-6	NA	CASSLEGRETQYF	TGTGCCAGCAGCTTGGAGGGGAGGGAGACCCAGTACTTC
NA	TRBJ2-5	TRBV5-1	NA	CASSLAAAAQETQYF	TGCGCCAGCAGCTTGGCGGCAGCGGCCCAAGAGACCCAGTACTTC
once	TRBJ2-2	TRBV6-6	NA	CASKETGNTGELFF	TGTGCCAGCAAAGAGACAGGGAACACCGGGGAGCTGTTTTTT